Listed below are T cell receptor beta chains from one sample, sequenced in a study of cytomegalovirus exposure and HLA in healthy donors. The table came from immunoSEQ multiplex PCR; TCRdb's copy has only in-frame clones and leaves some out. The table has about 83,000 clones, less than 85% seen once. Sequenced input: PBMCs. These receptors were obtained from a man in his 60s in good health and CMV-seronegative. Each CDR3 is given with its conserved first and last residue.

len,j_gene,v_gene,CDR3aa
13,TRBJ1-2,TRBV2,CASSEGQPYGYTF
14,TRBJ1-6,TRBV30,CAWSSRGSDSPLHF
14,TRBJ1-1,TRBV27,CASSGHSTPNEAFF
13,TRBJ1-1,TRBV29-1,CSARTGSNTEAFF
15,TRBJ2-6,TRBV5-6,CASSLGGSGANVLTF
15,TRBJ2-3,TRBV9,CASSELAGSTDTQYF
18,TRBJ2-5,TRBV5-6,CASSLGPGTPAYQETQYF
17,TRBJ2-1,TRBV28,CASRRRPLAGGYNEQFF
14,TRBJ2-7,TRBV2,CASSVSDRSYEQYF
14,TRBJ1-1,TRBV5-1,CASSQVGGPEEAFF
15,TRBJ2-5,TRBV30,CAWSVLAGVSETQYF
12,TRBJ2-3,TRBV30,CAWSWEIDTQYF
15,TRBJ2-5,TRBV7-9,CASSRTTGGEETQYF
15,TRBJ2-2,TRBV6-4,CASSTSGGSHGELFF
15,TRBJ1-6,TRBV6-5,CASSLTSSYNSPLHF
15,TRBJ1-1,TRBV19,CASKGWGQGNTEAFF
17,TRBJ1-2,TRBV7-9,CASSLGLDRGSNYGYTF
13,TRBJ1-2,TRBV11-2,CASTGGGYYGYTF
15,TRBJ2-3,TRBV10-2,CASSEQTSGSDTQYF
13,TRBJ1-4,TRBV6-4,CASKTGPEEKLFF
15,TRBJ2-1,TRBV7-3,CASSLDSNPYNEQFF
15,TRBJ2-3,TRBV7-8,CASSLRGRGTDTQYF
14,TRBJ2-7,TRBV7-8,CASSQGQGFYEQYF
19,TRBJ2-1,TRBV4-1,CASSQVGSGGPNSYNEQFF
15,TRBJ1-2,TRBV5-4,CASSLRTGANYGYTF
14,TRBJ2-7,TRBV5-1,CASSLAGGTYEQYF
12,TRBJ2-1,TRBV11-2,CASSLDLPWQFF
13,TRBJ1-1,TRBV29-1,CSSRQGGDTEAFF
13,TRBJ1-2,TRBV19,CASTPLASDLFTF
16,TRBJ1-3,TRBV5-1,CASSLSSGDAGNTIYF
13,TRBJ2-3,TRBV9,CASSVQGQDTQYF
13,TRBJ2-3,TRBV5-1,CASTRQYTDTQYF
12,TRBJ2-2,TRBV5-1,CASSFAAGELFF
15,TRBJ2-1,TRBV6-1,CASGEQGLSYNEQFF
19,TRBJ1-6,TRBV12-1,CASFKDKGVSSSYNSPLHF
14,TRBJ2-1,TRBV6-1,CASTPLAAYNEQFF
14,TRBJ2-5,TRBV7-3,CASSFRGGPETQYF
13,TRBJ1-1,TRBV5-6,CASSPGDYTEAFF
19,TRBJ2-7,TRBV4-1,CASSQEIGDRGRVRNEQYF
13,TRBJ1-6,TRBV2,CASSESHNSPLHF
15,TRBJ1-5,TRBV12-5,CASGLGSGLNQPQHF
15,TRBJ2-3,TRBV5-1,CASSLDLPQANTQYF
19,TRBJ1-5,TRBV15,CATSRVYGPGQTLKQPQHF
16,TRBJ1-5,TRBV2,CASSNSAGGDGQPQHF
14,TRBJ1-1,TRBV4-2,CASSQDWLNTEAFF
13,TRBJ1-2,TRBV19,CASSRAPNVGYTF
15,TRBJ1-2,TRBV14,CASSQEGTGNYGYTF
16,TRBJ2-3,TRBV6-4,CASSEGAGGPTDTQYF
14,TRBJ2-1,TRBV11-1,CASSFLTGDNEQFF
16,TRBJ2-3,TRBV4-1,CASSLRTSGVPDTQYF
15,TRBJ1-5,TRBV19,CASSILREGNQPQHF
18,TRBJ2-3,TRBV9,CASSVGAGNRPSTDTQYF
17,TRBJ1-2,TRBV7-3,CASSLTGDSQVSYGYTF
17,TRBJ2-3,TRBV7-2,CASSLADWRDGTDTQYF
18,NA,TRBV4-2,CASSQVTRGGPGSYEQYF
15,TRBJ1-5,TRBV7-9,CASSLGRGEHQPQHF
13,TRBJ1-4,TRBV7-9,CASSKDIREKLFF